This TCR beta chain derives from a study of blood T cell repertoires in COVID-19. Study as a whole: COVID-19 samples collected from the United States, Italy and Spain covered acute and convalescent phases.

The CDR3 is 13 residues long. V shed 6 bases, J shed 6 bases, and the junction held 7 bases outside the gene matches. CDR1 is MDHEN and CDR2 is SYDVKM in the germline V gene. In the original analysis: Estimated nucleated cell counts came from reference gene primer amplification. Repertoires were generated with immunoSEQ multiplex PCR, while TCRdb's copy carries only in-frame clones and drops some. Clonal size and the V and J genes are those of that table, whereas D and trimming came from the DNA. The profile covers some 260,000 clones, with approximately 82% appearing a single time and 4.9% taken by the ten largest.

The sequenced sample was peripheral blood. This receptor was taken from a woman aged 80 or over with active or convalescent COVID-19. This chain joins TRBV28 and TRBJ1-2; 7 bases match TRBD1. The CDR3 DNA follows: TGTGCCAGCAGCCTTACAGGGGCGAATGGCTACACCTTC. It is translated as CASSLTGANGYTF.